This T cell receptor (beta chain) derives from a study of T cell changes during pregnancy in multiple sclerosis. Data came from immunoSEQ multiplex PCR; TCRdb stores just in-frame clones and leaves some out. The repertoire holds about 50,000 clones, with about nine tenths as singletons. This receptor was identified in a female donor with multiple sclerosis, enrolled in a pregnancy study. The sequences come from CD8+ T cells from peripheral blood mononuclear cells, collected after pregnancy.

DNA for the CDR3: TGTGCCAGCAGTTACTACAGGGTGGACTCTAATGAAAAACTGTTTTTT. Translated: CASSYYRVDSNEKLFF. The chain is built from TRBV6-5 and TRBJ1-4; TRBD1 is a possible D gene (6 bases). Germline CDR1 and CDR2: MNHEY and SVGAGI. CDR3 length equals 16 residues. The V gene lost 1 base and the J gene lost 3 bases, with 12 bases spanning the gap.